This T cell receptor beta chain was documented in a study of blood T cell repertoires in COVID-19. For the study at large: The United States, Italy and Spain supplied acute and convalescent COVID-19 samples. Nucleic acid was either cDNA or gDNA, and it came from T cells, B-cell-depleted T cells, or PBMCs.

The data were produced by immunoSEQ multiplex PCR, yet TCRdb's version contains in-frame clones alone and is incomplete. Among tens of thousands of clones, under 90% were seen once, and the ten largest hold roughly 5.1%. Seattle enrolled patients during active infection and tracked them longitudinally. CDR3 size: 14 residues. Germline CDR1 reads KGHDR; CDR2 reads SFDVKD. V dropped 5 bases and J dropped 1 base, with 10 bases sitting between them. Sequencing used peripheral blood. The rearrangement links TRBV24-1 to TRBJ1-1, with a weak D call TRBD1 (6 bases). This sequence was found in a man in his 60s with COVID-19, enrolled during active disease. The CDR3 is CATSGRGGNTEAFF. Written as DNA, the CDR3 is TGTGCCACCAGTGGTAGAGGGGGGAACACTGAAGCTTTCTTT.